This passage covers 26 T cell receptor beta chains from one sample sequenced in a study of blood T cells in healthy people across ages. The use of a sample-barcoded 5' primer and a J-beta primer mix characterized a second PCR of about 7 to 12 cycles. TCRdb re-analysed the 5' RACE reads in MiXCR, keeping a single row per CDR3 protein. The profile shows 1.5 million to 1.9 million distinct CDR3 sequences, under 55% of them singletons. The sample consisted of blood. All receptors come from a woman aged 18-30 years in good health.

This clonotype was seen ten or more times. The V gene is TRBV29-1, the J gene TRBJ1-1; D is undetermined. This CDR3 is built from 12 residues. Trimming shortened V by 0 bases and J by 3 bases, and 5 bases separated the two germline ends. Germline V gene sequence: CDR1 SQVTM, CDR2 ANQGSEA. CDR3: CSVEEGHTEAFF. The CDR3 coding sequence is TGCAGCGTTGAAGAAGGACACACTGAAGCTTTCTTT.

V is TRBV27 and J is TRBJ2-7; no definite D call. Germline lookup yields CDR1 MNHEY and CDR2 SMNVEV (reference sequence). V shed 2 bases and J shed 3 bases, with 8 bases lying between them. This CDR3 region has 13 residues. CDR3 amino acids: CASSLNGVYEQYF. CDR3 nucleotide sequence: TGTGCCAGCAGTTTAAACGGAGTCTACGAGCAGTACTTC.

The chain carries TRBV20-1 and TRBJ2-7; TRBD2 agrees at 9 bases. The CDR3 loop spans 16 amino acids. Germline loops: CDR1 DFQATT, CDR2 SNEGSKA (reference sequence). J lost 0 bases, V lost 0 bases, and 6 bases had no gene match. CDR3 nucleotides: TGCAGTGCTAGAGACGAAAGCGGGGGGCTCTCCTACGAGCAGTACTTC. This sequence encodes CSARDESGGLSYEQYF.

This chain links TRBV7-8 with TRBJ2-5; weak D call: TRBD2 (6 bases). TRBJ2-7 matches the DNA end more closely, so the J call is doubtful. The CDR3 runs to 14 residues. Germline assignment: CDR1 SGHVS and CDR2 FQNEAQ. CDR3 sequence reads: CASSLSTSNYEQYF. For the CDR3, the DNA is TGTGCCAGCAGCTTAAGTACTAGCAACTACGAGCAGTACTTC.

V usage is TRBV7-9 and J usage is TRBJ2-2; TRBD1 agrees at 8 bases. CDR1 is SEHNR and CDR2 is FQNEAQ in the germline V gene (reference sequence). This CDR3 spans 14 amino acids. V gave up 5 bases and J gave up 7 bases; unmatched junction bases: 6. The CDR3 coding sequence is TGTGCCAGCAGCGCCCGGACAGGGTTCGGGGAGCTGTTTTTT. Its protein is CASSARTGFGELFF.

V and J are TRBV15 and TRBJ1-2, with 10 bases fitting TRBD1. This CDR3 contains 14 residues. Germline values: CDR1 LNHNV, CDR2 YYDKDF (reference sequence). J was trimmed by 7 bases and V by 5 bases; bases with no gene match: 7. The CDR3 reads CATSSWTGGCGYTF. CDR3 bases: TGTGCCACCAGCTCCTGGACAGGGGGATGTGGCTACACCTTC. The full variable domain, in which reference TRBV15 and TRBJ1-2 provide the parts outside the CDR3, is DAMVIQNPRYQVTQFGKPVTLSCSQTLNHNVMYWYQQKSSQAPKLLFHYYDKDFNNEADTPDNFQSRRPNTSFCFLDIRSPGLGDTAMYLCATSSWTGGCGYTFGSGTRLTVV.

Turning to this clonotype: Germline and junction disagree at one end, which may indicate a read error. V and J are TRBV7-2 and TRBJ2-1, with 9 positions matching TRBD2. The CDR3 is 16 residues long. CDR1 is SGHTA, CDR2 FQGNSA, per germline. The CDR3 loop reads CAGSSRTGLAFREQFF. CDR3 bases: TGTGCCGGCAGTTCACGAACGGGACTAGCTTTTCGCGAGCAGTTCTTC.

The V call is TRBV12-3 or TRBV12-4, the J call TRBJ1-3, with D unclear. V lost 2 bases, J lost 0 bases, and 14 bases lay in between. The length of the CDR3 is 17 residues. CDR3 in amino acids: CASSLYPDTYSGNTIYF. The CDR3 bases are TGTGCCAGCAGTTTATATCCCGACACCTACTCTGGAAACACCATATATTTT.

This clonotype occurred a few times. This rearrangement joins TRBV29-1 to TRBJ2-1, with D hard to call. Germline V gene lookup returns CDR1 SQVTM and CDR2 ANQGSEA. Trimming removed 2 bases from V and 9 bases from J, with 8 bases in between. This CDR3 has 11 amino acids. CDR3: CSVETWGEQFF. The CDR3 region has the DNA TGCAGCGTTGAAACTTGGGGTGAGCAGTTCTTC.

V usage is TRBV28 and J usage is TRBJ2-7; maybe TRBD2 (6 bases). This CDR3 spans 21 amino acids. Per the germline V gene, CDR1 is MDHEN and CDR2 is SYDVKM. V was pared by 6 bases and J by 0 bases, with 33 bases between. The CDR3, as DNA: TGTGCCAGCAGCCAAGGGTCCCCCGGGACTCCCTATCAATTCGGCTCCTACGAGCAGTACTTC. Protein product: CASSQGSPGTPYQFGSYEQYF.

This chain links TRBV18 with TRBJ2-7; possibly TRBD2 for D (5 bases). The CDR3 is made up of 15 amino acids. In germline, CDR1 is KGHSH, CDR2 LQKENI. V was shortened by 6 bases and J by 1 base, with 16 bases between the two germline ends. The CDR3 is CASSLAATVSYEQYF. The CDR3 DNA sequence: TGTGCCAGCTCGCTAGCCGCGACGGTTTCCTACGAGCAGTACTTC.

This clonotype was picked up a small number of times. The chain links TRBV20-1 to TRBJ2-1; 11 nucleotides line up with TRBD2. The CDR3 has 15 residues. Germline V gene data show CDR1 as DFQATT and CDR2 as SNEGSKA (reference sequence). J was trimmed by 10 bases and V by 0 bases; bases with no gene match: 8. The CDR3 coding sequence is TGCAGTGCTAGAGATGGTGCTAGCGGGGGGAAGGAGCAGTTCTTC. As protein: CSARDGASGGKEQFF.

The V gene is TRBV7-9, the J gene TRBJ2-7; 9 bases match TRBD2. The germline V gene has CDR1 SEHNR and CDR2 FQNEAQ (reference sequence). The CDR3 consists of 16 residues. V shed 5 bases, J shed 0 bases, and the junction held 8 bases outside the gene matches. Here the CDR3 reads CASSASTSGPSYEQYF. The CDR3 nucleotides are TGTGCCAGCAGCGCAAGCACTAGCGGGCCCTCCTACGAGCAGTACTTC.

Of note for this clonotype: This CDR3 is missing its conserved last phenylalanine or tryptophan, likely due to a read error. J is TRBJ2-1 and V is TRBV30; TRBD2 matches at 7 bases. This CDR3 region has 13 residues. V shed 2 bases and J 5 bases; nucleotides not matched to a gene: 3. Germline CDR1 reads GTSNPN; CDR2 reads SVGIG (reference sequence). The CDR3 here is CAWSRGVDNEQFL. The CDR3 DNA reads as TGTGCCTGGAGTCGGGGGGTGGACAATGAGCAGTTCTTG.

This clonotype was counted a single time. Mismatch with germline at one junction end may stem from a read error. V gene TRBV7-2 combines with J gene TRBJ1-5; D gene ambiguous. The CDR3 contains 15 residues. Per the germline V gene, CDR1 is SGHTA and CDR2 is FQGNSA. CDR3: CANSHGPNSNQPQHF. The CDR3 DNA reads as TGTGCCAACAGCCACGGACCGAATAGCAATCAGCCCCAGCATTTT.

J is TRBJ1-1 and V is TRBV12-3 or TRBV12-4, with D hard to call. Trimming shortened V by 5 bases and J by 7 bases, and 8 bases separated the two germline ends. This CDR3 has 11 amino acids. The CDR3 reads CASSTDGEAFF. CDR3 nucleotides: TGTGCCAGCAGTACCGACGGTGAAGCTTTCTTT.

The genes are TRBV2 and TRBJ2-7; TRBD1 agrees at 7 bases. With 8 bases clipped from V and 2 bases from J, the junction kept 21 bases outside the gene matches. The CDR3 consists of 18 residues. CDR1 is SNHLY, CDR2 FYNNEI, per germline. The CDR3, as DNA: TGTGCCAGCCTAACTCTAGCTTTGGACAGGACCCAAACCTACGAGCAGTACTTC. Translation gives CASLTLALDRTQTYEQYF.

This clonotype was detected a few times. In DNA form, the CDR3 reads TGTGCCAGCAGCGCGGGACAGGCCACAACTAATGAAAAACTGTTTTTT. It is translated as CASSAGQATTNEKLFF. The chain couples TRBV7-2 to TRBJ1-4; TRBD1 agrees at 8 bases. With 5 bases clipped from V and 0 bases from J, the junction kept 5 bases outside the gene matches. Germline V gene lookup returns CDR1 SGHTA and CDR2 FQGNSA. The CDR3 loop spans 16 amino acids.

CDR3 region: CASSPAGALTEAFF. In DNA form, the CDR3 reads TGTGCCAGCAGTCCAGCAGGGGCGCTGACTGAAGCTTTCTTT. The rearrangement joins TRBV6-2 or TRBV6-3 to TRBJ1-1; tentative D call: TRBD1 (6 bases). CDR3 length: 14 residues. V was shortened by 5 bases and J by 5 bases, with 15 bases between the two germline ends. Germline V gene sequence: CDR1 MNHEY, CDR2 SVGEGT.

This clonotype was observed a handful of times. The CDR3 coding sequence is TGCGCCAGCAGCCAAGGGACAGGGACGATAAACTATGGCTACACCTTC. It translates to CASSQGTGTINYGYTF. The J gene is TRBJ1-2, the V gene TRBV4-1; 8 bases agree with TRBD1. Trimming cost V 1 base and J 2 bases; bases outside gene matches: 6. This CDR3 spans 16 amino acids. Germline V CDR1 and CDR2: MGHRA, YSYEKL.

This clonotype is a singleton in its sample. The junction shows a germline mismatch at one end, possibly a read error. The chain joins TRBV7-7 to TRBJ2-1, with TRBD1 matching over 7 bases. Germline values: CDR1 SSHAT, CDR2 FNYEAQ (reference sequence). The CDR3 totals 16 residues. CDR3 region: CASSSGAQGNYNEQFF. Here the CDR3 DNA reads TGTGCTAGCAGCTCCGGGGCACAGGGGAATTACAATGAGCAGTTCTTC.

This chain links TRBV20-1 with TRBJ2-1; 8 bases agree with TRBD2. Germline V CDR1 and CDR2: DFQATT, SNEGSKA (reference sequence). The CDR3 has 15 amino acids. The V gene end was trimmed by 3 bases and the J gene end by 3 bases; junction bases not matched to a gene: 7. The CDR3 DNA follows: TGCAGTGCTAGCCCAGGGACTAGTCGCTACAATGAGCAGTTCTTC. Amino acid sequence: CSASPGTSRYNEQFF.

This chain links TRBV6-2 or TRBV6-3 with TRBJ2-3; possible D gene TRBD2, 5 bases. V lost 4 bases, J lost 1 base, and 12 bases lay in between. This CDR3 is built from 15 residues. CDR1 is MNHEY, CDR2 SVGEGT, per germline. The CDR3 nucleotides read TGTGCCAGCAGTTCTGTGGAGGCTCGCACAGATACGCAGTATTTT. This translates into CASSSVEARTDTQYF.

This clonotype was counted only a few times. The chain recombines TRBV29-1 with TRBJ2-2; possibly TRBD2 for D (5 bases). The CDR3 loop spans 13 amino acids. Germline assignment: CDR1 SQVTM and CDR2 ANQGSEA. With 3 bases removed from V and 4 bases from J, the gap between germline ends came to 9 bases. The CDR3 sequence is CSVDGMGTGELFF. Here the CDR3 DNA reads TGCAGCGTTGACGGGATGGGCACCGGGGAGCTGTTTTTT.

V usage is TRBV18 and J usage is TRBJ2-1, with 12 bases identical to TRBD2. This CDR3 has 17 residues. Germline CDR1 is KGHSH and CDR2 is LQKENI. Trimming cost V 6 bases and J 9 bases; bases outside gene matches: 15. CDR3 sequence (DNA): TGTGCCAGCTCTCGCACTACGGGGGGACTAGCGGGCAGTGAGCAGTTCTTC. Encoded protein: CASSRTTGGLAGSEQFF.

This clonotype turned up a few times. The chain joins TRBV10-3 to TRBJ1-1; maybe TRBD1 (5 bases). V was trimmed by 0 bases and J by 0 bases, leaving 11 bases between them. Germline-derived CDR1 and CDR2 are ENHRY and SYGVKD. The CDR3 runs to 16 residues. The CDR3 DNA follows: TGTGCCATCAGTGAGTCGGGGACCATGGTGAACACTGAAGCTTTCTTT. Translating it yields CAISESGTMVNTEAFF.